Detailed here is one TCR beta chain. The target antigen is unknown. The data were obtained in a study of radiotherapy plus CTLA-4 blockade in lung cancer. Study information: Disease control was seen in approximately 30% of patients, objective responses in roughly 19%.

CTLA-4 blockade using ipilimumab, together with focal radiation, was received by patients with chemo-refractory metastatic non-small-cell lung cancer. Notes on the study in general: Blood-borne expansion of tumor-derived TCR clones followed radiotherapy plus ipilimumab. Strongest reported response predictors: early blood clone changes and post-radiation interferon-beta.

Measured with immunoSEQ multiplex PCR; TCRdb has only the in-frame clones, and not every one. Of 25,000 to 40,000 clones listed, approximately 66% are singletons. This TCR came from a human donor with non-small cell lung cancer who had stable disease on radiotherapy plus ipilimumab. Sequences were derived from peripheral blood, sampled from a patient treated with radiotherapy plus ipilimumab.

CDR3 nucleotides: TGTGCCAGCAGGACAGGGGAAGTTGACGAGCAGTACTTC. Translated, it gives CASRTGEVDEQYF. The gene calls are TRBV2 and TRBJ2-7; 8 bases align to TRBD1. The V and J ends lost 6 bases and 5 bases, in that order; junction bases with no gene match: 6. This CDR3 region has 13 residues. CDR1 is SNHLY and CDR2 is FYNNEI in the germline V gene.